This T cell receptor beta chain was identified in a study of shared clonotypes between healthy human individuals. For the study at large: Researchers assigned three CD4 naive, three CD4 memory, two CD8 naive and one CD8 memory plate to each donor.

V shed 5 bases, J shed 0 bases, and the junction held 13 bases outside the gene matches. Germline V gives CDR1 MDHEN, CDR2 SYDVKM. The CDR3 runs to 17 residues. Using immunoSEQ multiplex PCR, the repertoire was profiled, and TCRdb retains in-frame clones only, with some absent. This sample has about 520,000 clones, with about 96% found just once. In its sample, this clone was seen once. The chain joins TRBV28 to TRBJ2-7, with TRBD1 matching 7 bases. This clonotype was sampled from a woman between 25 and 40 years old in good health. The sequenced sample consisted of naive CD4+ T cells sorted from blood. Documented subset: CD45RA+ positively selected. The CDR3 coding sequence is TGTGCCAGCAGTATCTCCCCTTACAGGGGAAGCTCCTACGAGCAGTACTTC. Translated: CASSISPYRGSSYEQYF.